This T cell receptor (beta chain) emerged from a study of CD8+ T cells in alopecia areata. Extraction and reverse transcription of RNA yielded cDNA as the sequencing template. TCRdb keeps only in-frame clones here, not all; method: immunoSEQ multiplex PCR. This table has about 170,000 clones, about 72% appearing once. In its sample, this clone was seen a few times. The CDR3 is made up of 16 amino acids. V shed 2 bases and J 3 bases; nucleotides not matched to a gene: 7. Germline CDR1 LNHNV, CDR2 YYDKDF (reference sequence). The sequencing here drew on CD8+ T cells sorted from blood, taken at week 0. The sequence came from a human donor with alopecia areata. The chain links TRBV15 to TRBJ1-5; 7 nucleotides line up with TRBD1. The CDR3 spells CATSRRRQGDNQPQHF. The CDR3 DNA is TGTGCCACCAGCAGAAGGAGACAGGGTGACAATCAGCCCCAGCATTTT.